This TCR beta chain was observed in a study of cytomegalovirus exposure and HLA in healthy donors. Regarding the study as a whole: Later analysis suggested most CMV-associated TCR beta chains were HLA-restricted.

In the case of this clone: Its antigen remains unknown.

The V gene's germline CDR1 is LNHDA and CDR2 SQIVND (reference sequence). Trimming cost V 5 bases and J 4 bases, with 15 bases left between them. The CDR3 consists of 15 residues. PCR was performed using 60 Vbeta and 13 Jbeta primers. Some clones are missing from TCRdb's copy, which holds only in-frame ones; the method was immunoSEQ multiplex PCR. The table shows just over 95,000 clones, with less than 80% occurring only once. The clonotype was recovered from a woman in her thirties or forties in good health and CMV-seropositive. The gene calls are TRBV19 and TRBJ2-1; tentative D call: TRBD2 (7 bases). Sequencing input: PBMCs. The CDR3 bases are TGTGCCAGTAGTCCACAGGGAGGGGGTTACAATGAGCAGTTCTTC. This codes for CASSPQGGGYNEQFF.